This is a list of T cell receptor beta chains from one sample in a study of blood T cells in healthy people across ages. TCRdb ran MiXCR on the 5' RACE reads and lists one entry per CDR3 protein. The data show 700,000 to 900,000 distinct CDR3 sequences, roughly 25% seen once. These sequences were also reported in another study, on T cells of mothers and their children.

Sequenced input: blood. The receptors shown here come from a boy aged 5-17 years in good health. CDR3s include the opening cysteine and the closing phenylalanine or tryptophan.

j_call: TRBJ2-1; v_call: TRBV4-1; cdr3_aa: CASSRPVRDRGSYNEQFF
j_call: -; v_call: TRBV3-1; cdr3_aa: CANSPGTGPYEQYF
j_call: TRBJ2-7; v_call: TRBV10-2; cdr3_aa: CASSAGGQGASYEQYF
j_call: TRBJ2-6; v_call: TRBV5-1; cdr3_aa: CASSRQGGSGANVLTF
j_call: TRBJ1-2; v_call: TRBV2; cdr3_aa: CATTLIGALIHYGCTF
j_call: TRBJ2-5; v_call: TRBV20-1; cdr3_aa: CSARDPREGETQYF
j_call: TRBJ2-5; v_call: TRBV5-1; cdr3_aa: CASNSWTGGRETQYF
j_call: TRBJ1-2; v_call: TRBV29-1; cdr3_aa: CSDAGNGYTF
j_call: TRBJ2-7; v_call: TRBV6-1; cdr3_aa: CATRLNYEQYF
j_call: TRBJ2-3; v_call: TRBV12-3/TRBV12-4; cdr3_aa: CASSLEHSPTDTQYF
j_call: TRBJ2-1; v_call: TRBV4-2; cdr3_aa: CASSQESSGYNEQFF
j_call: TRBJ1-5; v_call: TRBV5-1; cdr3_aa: CASSLMGETYSNQPQHF
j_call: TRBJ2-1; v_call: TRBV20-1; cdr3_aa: CSAREGTLNEQFF
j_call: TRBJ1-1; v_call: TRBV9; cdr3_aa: CASSVGPGNTEAFF
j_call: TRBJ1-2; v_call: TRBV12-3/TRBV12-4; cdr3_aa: CASSLVGRHGYTF
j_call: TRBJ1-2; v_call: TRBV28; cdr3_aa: CASSLGTPRGYTF
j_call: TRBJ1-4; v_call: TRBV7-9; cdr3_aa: CASSSGVHSNEKLFF
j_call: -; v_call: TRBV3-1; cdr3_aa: CASGAHGSYEQYF
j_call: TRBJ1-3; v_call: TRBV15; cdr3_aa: CATSRNTLTLAGNTIYF
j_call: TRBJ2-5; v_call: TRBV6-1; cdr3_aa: CASSNGRFQETQYF
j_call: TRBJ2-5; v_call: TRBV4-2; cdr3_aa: CASSQDRSRGGYPEGTQYF
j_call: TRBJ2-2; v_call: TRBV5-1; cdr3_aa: CASSKTDANTGELFF
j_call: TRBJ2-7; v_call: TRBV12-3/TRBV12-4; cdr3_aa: CASSFGLYEQYF